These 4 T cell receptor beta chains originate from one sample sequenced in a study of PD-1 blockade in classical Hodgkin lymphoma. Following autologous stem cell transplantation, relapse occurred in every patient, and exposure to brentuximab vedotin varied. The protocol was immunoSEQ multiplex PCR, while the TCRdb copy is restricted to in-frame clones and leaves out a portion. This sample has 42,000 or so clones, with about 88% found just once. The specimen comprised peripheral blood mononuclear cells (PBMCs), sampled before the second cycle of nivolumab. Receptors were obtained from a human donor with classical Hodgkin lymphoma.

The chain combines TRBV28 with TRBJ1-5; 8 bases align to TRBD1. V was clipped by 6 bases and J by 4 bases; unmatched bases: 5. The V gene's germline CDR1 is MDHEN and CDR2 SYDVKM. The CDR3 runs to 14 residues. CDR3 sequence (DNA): TGTGCCAGCAGGAAGACAGGGGAAAATCAGCCCCAGCATTTT. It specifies CASRKTGENQPQHF.

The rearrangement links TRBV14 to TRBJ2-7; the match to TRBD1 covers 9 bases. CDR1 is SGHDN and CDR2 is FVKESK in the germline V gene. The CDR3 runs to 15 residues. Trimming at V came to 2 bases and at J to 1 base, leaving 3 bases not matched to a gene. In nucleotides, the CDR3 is TGTGCCAGCAGCCAAACAGGGGGCGCTTCCTACGAGCAGTACTTC. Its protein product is CASSQTGGASYEQYF.

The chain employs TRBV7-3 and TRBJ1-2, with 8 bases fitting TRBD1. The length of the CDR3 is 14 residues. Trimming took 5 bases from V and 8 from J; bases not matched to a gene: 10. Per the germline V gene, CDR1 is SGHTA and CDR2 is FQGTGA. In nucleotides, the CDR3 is TGTGCCAGCAGCCTGTCAGGGGGCGCCGGGGGCTACACCTTC. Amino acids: CASSLSGGAGGYTF.

The CDR3, as DNA: TGTGCCAGCAGCGTAGCCGACGCGAGAGAGCAGTTCTTC. As protein: CASSVADAREQFF. The chain joins TRBV9 to TRBJ2-1, with D hard to call. Germline V lookup: CDR1 SGDLS, CDR2 YYNGEE. V shed 0 bases and J shed 10 bases, with 11 bases lying between them. This CDR3 region has 13 residues.